This TCR beta chain originates from a study of lymphopenia after photon versus proton radiotherapy. Study outcomes and limitations: Better survival with proton therapy was suggested as possible, not demonstrated. Proton therapy kept repertoires fairly stable, unlike photons, which gained effector/memory cells. After lymphocyte nadir, photon-treated repertoires showed oligoclonal expansion, especially CD8+ Temra. Larger post-nadir TCR diversity loss correlated inversely with survival in deceased patients.

Germline assignment: CDR1 LNHDA and CDR2 SQIVND (reference sequence). V was shortened by 0 bases and J by 0 bases, with 11 bases between the two germline ends. CDR3 length: 16 amino acids. Assay used: immunoSEQ multiplex PCR; TCRdb lists only in-frame clones, some missing. The repertoire consists of about 68,000 clones, with roughly 93% occurring once and the leading ten covering less than 3.5%. Regarding this clone: What it binds is unknown.

This chain links TRBV19 with TRBJ2-5, with D possibly matching TRBD1 (6 bases). This material consisted of peripheral blood, taken from a patient treated with photon-based radiotherapy. This TCR derives from a woman aged 70-85 years with pancreatic cancer. The CDR3 is CASSIDGPGDQETQYF. CDR3 nucleotides: TGTGCCAGTAGTATAGATGGACCAGGGGACCAAGAGACCCAGTACTTC.